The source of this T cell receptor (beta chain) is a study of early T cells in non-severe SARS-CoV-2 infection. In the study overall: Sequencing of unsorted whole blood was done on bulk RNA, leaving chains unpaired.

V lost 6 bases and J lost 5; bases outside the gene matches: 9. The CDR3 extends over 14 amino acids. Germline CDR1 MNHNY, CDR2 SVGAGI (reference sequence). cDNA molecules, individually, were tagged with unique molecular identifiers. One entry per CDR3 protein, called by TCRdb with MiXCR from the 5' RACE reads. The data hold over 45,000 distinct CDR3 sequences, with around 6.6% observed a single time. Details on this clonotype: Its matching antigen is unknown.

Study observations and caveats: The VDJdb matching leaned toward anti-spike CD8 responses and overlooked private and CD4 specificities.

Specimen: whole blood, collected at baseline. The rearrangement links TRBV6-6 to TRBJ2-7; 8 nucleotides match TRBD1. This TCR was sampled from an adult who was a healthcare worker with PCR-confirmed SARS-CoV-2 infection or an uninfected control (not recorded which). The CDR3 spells CASRTGGFVNEQYF. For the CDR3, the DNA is TGTGCCAGCAGAACAGGGGGGTTTGTTAACGAGCAGTACTTC.